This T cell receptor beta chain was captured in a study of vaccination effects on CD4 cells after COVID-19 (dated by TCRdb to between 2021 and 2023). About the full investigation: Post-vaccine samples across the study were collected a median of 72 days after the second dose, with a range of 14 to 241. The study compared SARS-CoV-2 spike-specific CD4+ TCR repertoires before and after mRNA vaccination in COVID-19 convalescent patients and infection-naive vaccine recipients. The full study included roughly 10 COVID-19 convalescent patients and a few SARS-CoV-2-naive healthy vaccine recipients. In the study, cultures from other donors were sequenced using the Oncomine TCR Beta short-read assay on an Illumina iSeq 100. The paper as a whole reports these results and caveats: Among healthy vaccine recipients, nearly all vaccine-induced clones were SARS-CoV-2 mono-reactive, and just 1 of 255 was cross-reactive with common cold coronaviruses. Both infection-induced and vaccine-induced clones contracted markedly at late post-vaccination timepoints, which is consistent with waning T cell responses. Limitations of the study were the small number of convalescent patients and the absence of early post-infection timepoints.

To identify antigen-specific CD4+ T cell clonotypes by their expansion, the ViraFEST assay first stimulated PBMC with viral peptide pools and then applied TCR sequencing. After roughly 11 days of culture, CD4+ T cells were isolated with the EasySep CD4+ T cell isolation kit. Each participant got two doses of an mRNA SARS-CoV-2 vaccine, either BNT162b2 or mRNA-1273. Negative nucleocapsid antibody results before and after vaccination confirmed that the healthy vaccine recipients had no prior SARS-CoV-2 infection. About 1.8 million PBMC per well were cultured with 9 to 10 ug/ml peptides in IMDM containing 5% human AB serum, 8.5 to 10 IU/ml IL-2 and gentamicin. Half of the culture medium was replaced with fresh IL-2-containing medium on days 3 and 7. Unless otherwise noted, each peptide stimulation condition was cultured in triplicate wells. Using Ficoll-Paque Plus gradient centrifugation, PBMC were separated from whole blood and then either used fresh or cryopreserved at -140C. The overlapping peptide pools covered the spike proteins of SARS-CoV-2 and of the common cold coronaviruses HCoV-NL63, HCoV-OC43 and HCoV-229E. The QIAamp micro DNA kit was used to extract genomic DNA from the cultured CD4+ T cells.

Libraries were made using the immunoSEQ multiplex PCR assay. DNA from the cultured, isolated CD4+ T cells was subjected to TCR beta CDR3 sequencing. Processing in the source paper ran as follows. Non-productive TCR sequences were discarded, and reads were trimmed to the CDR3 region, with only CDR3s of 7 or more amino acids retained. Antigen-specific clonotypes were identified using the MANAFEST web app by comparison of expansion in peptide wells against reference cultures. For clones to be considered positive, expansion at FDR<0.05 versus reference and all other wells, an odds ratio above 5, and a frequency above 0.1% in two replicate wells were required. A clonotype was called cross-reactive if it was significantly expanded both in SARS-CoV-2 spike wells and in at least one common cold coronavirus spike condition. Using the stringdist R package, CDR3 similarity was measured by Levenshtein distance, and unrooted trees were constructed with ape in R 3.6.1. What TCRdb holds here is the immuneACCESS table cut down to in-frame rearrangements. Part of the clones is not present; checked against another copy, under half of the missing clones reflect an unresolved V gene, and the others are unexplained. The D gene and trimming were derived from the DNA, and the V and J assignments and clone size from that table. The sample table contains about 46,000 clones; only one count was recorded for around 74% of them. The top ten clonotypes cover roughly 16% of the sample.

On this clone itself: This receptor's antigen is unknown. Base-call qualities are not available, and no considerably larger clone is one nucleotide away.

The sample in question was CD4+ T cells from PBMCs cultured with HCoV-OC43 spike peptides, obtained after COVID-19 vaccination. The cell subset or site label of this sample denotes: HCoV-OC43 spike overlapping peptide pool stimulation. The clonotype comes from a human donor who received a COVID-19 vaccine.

In nucleotides, the sequence is TGCAGCGTACGGGGACAGGGGGTAAAAGGCTCTGGAAACACCATATATTTT. Its coded protein is CSVRGQGVKGSGNTIYF. This chain joins TRBV29-1 to TRBJ1-3; a stretch of 11 junction bases matches TRBD1. From the cysteine through the phenylalanine, the CDR3 covers 17 amino acids. The sequence is cut down to CDR3 DNA, 51 bases in frame from base 1. The germline V and J ends show losses of 6 bases and 0 bases respectively, and no gene match explains 10 bases of the junction. Per the germline V gene, SQVTM is the CDR1 and ANQGSEA is the CDR2.